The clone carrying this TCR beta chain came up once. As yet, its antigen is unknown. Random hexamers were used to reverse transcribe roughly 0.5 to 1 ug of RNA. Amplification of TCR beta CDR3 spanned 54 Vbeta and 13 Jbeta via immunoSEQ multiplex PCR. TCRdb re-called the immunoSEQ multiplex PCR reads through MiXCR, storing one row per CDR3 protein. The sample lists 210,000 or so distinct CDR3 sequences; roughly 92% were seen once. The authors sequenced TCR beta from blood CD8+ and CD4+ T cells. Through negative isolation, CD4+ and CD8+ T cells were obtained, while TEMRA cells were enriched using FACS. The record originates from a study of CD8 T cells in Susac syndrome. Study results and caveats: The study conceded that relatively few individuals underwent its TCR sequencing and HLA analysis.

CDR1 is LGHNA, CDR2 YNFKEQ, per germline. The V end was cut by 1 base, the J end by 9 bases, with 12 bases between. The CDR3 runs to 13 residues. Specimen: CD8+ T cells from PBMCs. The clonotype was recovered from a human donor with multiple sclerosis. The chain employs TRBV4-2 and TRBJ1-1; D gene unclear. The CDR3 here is CASSQVSQTKAFF. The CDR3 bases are TGTGCCAGCAGCCAAGTCTCTCAGACGAAAGCTTTCTTT.